This entry lists 25 T cell receptor beta chains sequenced from one sample in a study of beta chain features in type 1 diabetes. Broader study findings: There was a moderate but significant shortening of TCRB CDR3s in all four CD4+ subsets of Type 1 diabetes patients.

These receptors have no known antigen. Expressed TCRB transcripts were sequenced, since all the RNA that had been isolated was reverse transcribed. Assay used: immunoSEQ multiplex PCR; TCRdb lists only in-frame clones, some missing. The data contain 500,000 to 800,000 clones, around 12% of them singletons. The sequenced sample was naive CD4+ T cells from blood. The receptors were sampled from a man aged 25 to 40 with type 1 diabetes.

CDR3 residues: CASRSWADTQYF. CDR3 nucleotides: TGTGCCAGCAGATCCTGGGCAGATACGCAGTATTTT. The J gene is TRBJ2-3, the V gene TRBV7-2; D is undetermined. The CDR3 has 12 amino acids. Trimming removed 6 bases at V and 4 bases at J, with 8 bases between. Germline V gene data show CDR1 as SGHTA and CDR2 as FQGNSA.

This clone was observed a few times. The chain carries TRBV27 and TRBJ2-6, with 9 bases lining up with TRBD1. Germline-derived CDR1 and CDR2 are MNHEY and SMNVEV (reference sequence). V lost 6 bases and J lost 3; bases outside the gene matches: 12. The CDR3 runs 18 residues. This CDR3 is CASSPTGQGKRGANVLTF. The CDR3 DNA reads as TGTGCCAGCAGCCCCACGGGACAGGGAAAACGTGGGGCCAACGTCCTGACTTTC.

The rearrangement joins TRBV19 to TRBJ1-2; unclear D gene. This CDR3 has 13 residues. V was pared by 3 bases and J by 6 bases, with 11 bases between. Looked up from germline, CDR1 is LNHDA and CDR2 is SQIVND (reference sequence). The CDR3 loop is CASSIAGVHGYTF. The CDR3 nucleotides read TGTGCCAGTAGTATCGCGGGAGTCCATGGCTACACCTTC.

This clone was observed a few times. V usage is TRBV9 and J usage is TRBJ1-2, with a tentative D call TRBD1 (6 bases). V was trimmed by 6 bases and J by 4 bases, leaving 16 bases between them. The CDR3 runs to 14 residues. Per the germline V gene, CDR1 is SGDLS and CDR2 is YYNGEE. CDR3 nucleotides: TGTGCCAGCACGGCTAGGACAGTAAGCTATGGCTACACCTTC. This gives the protein CASTARTVSYGYTF.

The chain couples TRBV7-2 to TRBJ1-3; D possibly corresponds to TRBD1 (5 bases). This CDR3 comprises 15 residues. V was pared by 4 bases and J by 0 bases, with 10 bases between. Germline assignment: CDR1 SGHTA and CDR2 FQGNSA. Here the CDR3 DNA reads TGTGCCAGCAGCTCCGGGGGGAACTCTGGAAACACCATATATTTT. Its translation is CASSSGGNSGNTIYF.

This clone was recorded a few times. The chain combines TRBV19 with TRBJ2-5; a weak D match, TRBD2 (5 bases). V dropped 5 bases and J dropped 5 bases, with 15 bases sitting between them. Germline CDR1 reads LNHDA; CDR2 reads SQIVND (reference sequence). The CDR3 has 14 amino acids. CDR3 bases: TGTGCCAGTAGTCCAGGACTGACGCTTGAGACCCAGTACTTC. This encodes CASSPGLTLETQYF.

The chain has TRBV18 and TRBJ2-7; possibly TRBD1 for D (5 bases). CDR1 and CDR2 (germline): KGHSH, LQKENI. The length of the CDR3 is 13 residues. V was shortened by 5 bases and J by 3 bases, with 11 bases between the two germline ends. CDR3 amino acids: CASSADTFYEQYF. Here the CDR3 DNA reads TGTGCCAGCTCAGCGGACACCTTCTACGAGCAGTACTTC.

The CDR3, as DNA: TGTGCCAGCAGTTGGGGCGAAGACAATCAGCCCCAGCATTTT. Amino acids: CASSWGEDNQPQHF. This chain links TRBV2 with TRBJ1-5; TRBD1 might be the D (5 bases). V was shortened by 5 bases and J by 3 bases, with 11 bases between the two germline ends. Germline loops: CDR1 SNHLY, CDR2 FYNNEI. The CDR3 has 14 residues.

On this clone itself: Other DNA sequences from this sample encode an identical CDR3 as well. The genes are TRBV20-1 and TRBJ2-7; D possibly matches TRBD1 or TRBD2 (5 bases each). CDR1 is DFQATT and CDR2 is SNEGSKA in the germline V gene (reference sequence). CDR3 length: 11 amino acids. Trimming left V 6 bases short and J 2 bases short, with 8 bases between. The CDR3 loop is CSAGTTYEQYF. Here the CDR3 DNA reads TGCAGTGCAGGGACCACCTACGAGCAGTACTTC.

This clone turned up a few times. The chain couples TRBV19 to TRBJ2-1; 7 bases match TRBD2. Unmatched junction bases numbered 6, after V lost 7 bases and J lost 6 bases. CDR1 and CDR2 (germline): LNHDA, SQIVND (reference sequence). This CDR3 comprises 13 residues. CDR3 DNA: TGTGCCAGTAAAGAGCGGGGTGCCAATGAGCAGTTCTTC. This translates into CASKERGANEQFF.

This clone was picked up a small number of times. The chain carries TRBV6-5 and TRBJ2-2; the D is unclear. Germline V gene data show CDR1 as MNHEY and CDR2 as SVGAGI. Trimming removed 0 bases from V and 6 bases from J, with 8 bases in between. CDR3 length: 14 amino acids. The CDR3 coding sequence is TGTGCCAGCAGTTACTCAATGTCGTCCGGGGAGCTGTTTTTT. Translated: CASSYSMSSGELFF.

This chain uses TRBV21-1 with TRBJ1-1; TRBD1 reflects the table's D call only, with no check against the DNA. TRBV21-1 is labeled a pseudogene. The CDR3 spans 10 residues. The CDR3 region is CAIRQGEAFF. DNA for the CDR3: TGTGCCATCCGACAGGGGGAAGCTTTCTTT.

The sample holds a few counts of this clone. The chain carries TRBV19 and TRBJ1-1, with D perhaps matching TRBD1 (6 bases). CDR1 is LNHDA and CDR2 is SQIVND in the germline V gene (reference sequence). This CDR3 contains 14 residues. Trimming left V 3 bases short and J 4 bases short, with 12 bases between. The CDR3 DNA sequence: TGTGCCAGTAGTATCCTACAGGGAAGCACTGAAGCTTTCTTT. It encodes CASSILQGSTEAFF. Looking up the rest from reference TRBV19 and TRBJ1-1 gives the full variable domain: DGGITQSPKYLFRKEGQNVTLSCEQNLNHDAMYWYRQDPGQGLRLIYYSQIVNDFQKGDIAEGYSVSREKKESFPLTVTSAQKNPTAFYLCASSILQGSTEAFFGQGTRLTVV.

Written as DNA, the CDR3 is TGTGCCAGCAGCCAAGATTCGGTCCACTTCGCGGTCGGACAGTTATACAATGAGCAGTTCTTC. Translating it yields CASSQDSVHFAVGQLYNEQFF. The J gene is TRBJ2-1, the V gene TRBV14, with a tentative D call TRBD1 (6 bases). Trimming took off 0 bases at V and 4 bases at J, with 28 bases between the two ends. Germline CDR1 and CDR2: SGHDN and FVKESK. This CDR3 region has 21 residues.

This rearrangement joins TRBV4-2 to TRBJ2-3, with 12 positions matching TRBD2. CDR1 and CDR2 (germline): LGHNA, YNFKEQ. V gave up 0 bases and J gave up 4 bases; unmatched junction bases: 8. This CDR3 comprises 18 residues. The CDR3 sequence: CASSQEPSGGAPPDTQYF. As DNA, the CDR3 is TGTGCCAGCAGCCAAGAGCCTAGCGGGGGGGCCCCTCCAGATACGCAGTATTTT.

There are a few counts of this clone. The V and J genes are TRBV9 and TRBJ2-1; possible D gene TRBD2, 6 bases. V shed 4 bases and J shed 4 bases, with 15 bases lying between them. This CDR3 is 15 amino acids long. In germline, CDR1 is SGDLS, CDR2 YYNGEE. In DNA, the CDR3 is TGTGCCAGCAGCCTCTTCTCGGGGAGGTACAATGAGCAGTTCTTC. It translates to CASSLFSGRYNEQFF.

The sample holds a few counts of this clone. The chain has TRBV2 and TRBJ1-5, with 10 bases that match TRBD1. This CDR3 spans 14 amino acids. Germline trimming cut 5 bases from V and 6 bases from J; bases unmatched to any gene: 4. CDR1 and CDR2 (germline): SNHLY, FYNNEI. CDR3 coding DNA: TGTGCCAGCAGTTTCCGACAGGGGGCTCAGCCCCAGCATTTT. This translates into CASSFRQGAQPQHF. Together with reference TRBV2 and TRBJ1-5, the CDR3 gives the full variable domain: EPEVTQTPSHQVTQMGQEVILRCVPISNHLYFYWYRQILGQKVEFLVSFYNNEISEKSEIFDDQFSVERPDGSNFTLKIRSTKLEDSAMYFCASSFRQGAQPQHFGDGTRLSIL.

This chain joins TRBV28 and TRBJ2-7, with TRBD1 as a possible D gene (6 bases). V was pared by 6 bases and J by 5 bases, with 11 bases between. Germline CDR1 is MDHEN and CDR2 is SYDVKM. The CDR3 spans 12 residues. The CDR3 DNA is TGTGCCAGCAGACAACAGGGCCACGAGCAGTACTTC. Protein: CASRQQGHEQYF.

Turning to this clone: The sample has other DNA sequences that encode this CDR3 too. The J gene is TRBJ2-3, the V gene TRBV28; tentatively, D is TRBD2 (5 bases). The CDR3 loop spans 12 amino acids. V lost 3 bases and J lost 8, with 9 bases in between. Germline CDR1 is MDHEN and CDR2 is SYDVKM. The CDR3 region has the DNA TGTGCCAGCAGTTTGAGTCGGGGTACGCAGTATTTT. Translating it yields CASSLSRGTQYF.

This clone has only a few counts. CDR3 amino acids: CSVVRSQETQYF. The CDR3 DNA sequence: TGCAGCGTTGTTAGGAGCCAAGAGACCCAGTACTTC. V and J are TRBV29-1 and TRBJ2-5, with D uncertain. Germline CDR1 reads SQVTM; CDR2 reads ANQGSEA. V lost 4 bases, J lost 1 base, and 7 bases lay in between. The CDR3 spans 12 residues.

The chain uses TRBV30 and TRBJ1-4; a weak D match, TRBD1 (5 bases). V was shortened by 3 bases and J by 7 bases, with 15 bases between the two germline ends. Germline CDR1 reads GTSNPN; CDR2 reads SVGIG (reference sequence). This CDR3 is built from 14 residues. As DNA, the CDR3 is TGTGCCTGGAGGGGGACGGGTAGTGGTGAAAAACTGTTTTTT. Translating it yields CAWRGTGSGEKLFF.

About this clone: This same CDR3 is encoded by further DNA sequences in the sample. V usage is TRBV5-1 and J usage is TRBJ2-2; D remains ambiguous. Germline CDR1 and CDR2: SGHRS and YFSETQ. There are 12 residues in the CDR3. Trimming took 2 bases from V and 2 from J, leaving 1 base between them. The CDR3 sequence: CASSLNTGELFF. Here the CDR3 DNA reads TGCGCCAGCAGCTTAAACACCGGGGAGCTGTTTTTT.

The chain couples TRBV5-4 to TRBJ2-3, with unresolved D. The germline V and J ends were trimmed by 2 bases and 0 bases, with 7 bases remaining between them. CDR3 length: 14 residues. CDR1 and CDR2 from the germline V gene are SGHNT and YYREEE (reference sequence). CDR3 residues: CASSLQSSTDTQYF. CDR3 nucleotides: TGTGCCAGCAGCTTACAATCTAGCACAGATACGCAGTATTTT.

This rearrangement joins TRBV5-6 to TRBJ2-1; 8 nucleotides match TRBD1. The V and J ends lost 2 bases and 7 bases, in that order; junction bases with no gene match: 2. The germline CDR1 and CDR2 sequences are SGHDT and YYEEEE. The CDR3 runs 13 residues. CDR3 loop: CASSFDRGNEQFF. The CDR3, as DNA: TGTGCCAGCAGCTTTGACAGGGGTAATGAGCAGTTCTTC.

This clone has more than one count but fewer than ten. The chain is built from TRBV5-1 and TRBJ1-2; tentative D call: TRBD1 (6 bases). The V and J ends lost 0 bases and 2 bases respectively, with 8 bases between them. The CDR3 is made up of 14 amino acids. CDR1 SGHRS and CDR2 YFSETQ come from the germline V gene. CDR3 sequence: CASSLEGGNYGYTF. CDR3 bases: TGCGCCAGCAGCTTGGAAGGGGGGAACTATGGCTACACCTTC.